This TCR beta chain was recorded in a study of yellow fever vaccine responses in identical twins. This clonotype was seen only a few times. Using its own MiXCR run on the RT-PCR reads, TCRdb lists one record per CDR3 protein. The table has about 20,000 distinct CDR3 sequences, around 76% seen once. CDR1 is PRHDT, CDR2 FYEKMQ, per germline (reference sequence). V was shortened by 3 bases and J by 2 bases, with 1 base between the two germline ends. The CDR3 spans 12 residues. The source was T cells from blood (PBMCs), unsorted or a sorted subset (not recorded which), collected before or after yellow fever vaccination (not recorded which). J is TRBJ2-2 and V is TRBV13, with D unclear. This TCR derives from a woman aged 18-29 years who received the yellow fever vaccine. CDR3 region: CASSFNTGELFF. The CDR3 DNA reads as TGTGCCAGCAGCTTCAACACCGGGGAGCTGTTTTTT.